The table lists the clone carrying this TCR beta chain with a few counts. No antigen is known for it. The sample originates from a study of blood T cells in healthy people across ages. Regarding the study as a whole: Significant beta diversity loss was already apparent by age roughly 38, declining roughly linearly.

In germline, CDR1 is SGHRS, CDR2 YFSETQ. The CDR3 spans 14 residues. V lost 0 bases and J lost 2, with 8 bases in between. Researchers report isolating at least 6 million PBMCs per sample. PCR was performed a second time for about 7 to 12 cycles using a sample-barcoded 5' primer and a J-beta primer mix. Each CDR3 protein gets one entry after TCRdb re-called the 5' RACE reads with MiXCR. The sample has approximately 800,000 distinct CDR3 sequences, around 50% seen once. The sequenced sample consisted of blood. The source of this sequence is a man aged 40-49 years in good health. The chain recombines TRBV5-1 with TRBJ1-2; D unresolved. The CDR3 reads CASSLDIGNYGYTF. As DNA, the CDR3 is TGCGCCAGCAGCTTGGACATAGGGAACTATGGCTACACCTTC.